This TCR beta chain was documented in a study of blood T cell repertoires in COVID-19 (dated by TCRdb to 2018 to 2021). A note on the overall study: Samples from collaborators originated in the United States, Italy and Spain and spanned both the acute and convalescent phases of COVID-19. Deeply sampled blood TCRbeta repertoires from subjects exposed to, actively infected with, or recovered from COVID-19 were included in the dataset. Sample metadata almost always included a de-identified subject ID, COVID-19 status, age in years and sex. The prospective study material was composed of cDNA or gDNA derived from T cells, B-cell-depleted T cells, or PBMCs. Where available, HLA class I and class II types were obtained from metadata supplied by the sample provider rather than from assay-based typing. Samples were obtained from the ongoing ImmuneRACE study (first 160 participants) and from 1,200 or so subjects provided by 6 global collaborators. A freely available public database, intended as a resource for researchers studying the immune response to SARS-CoV-2, is where the repertoires were released. Paper-wide results and their limitations: How much clinical and demographic metadata was included differed by source and by participant, and the metadata was provided uncurated.

TCRbeta CDR3 regions were amplified from genomic DNA by means of the immunoSEQ Assay, a bias-controlled multiplex PCR. From the authors' description of their analysis: The number of nucleated cells in each sample was estimated from the amplification of reference gene primers within the assay. Sequence reads were collapsed and filtered to measure the absolute abundance of every unique TCRbeta CDR3 rearrangement. For each sample, productive Simpson clonality was calculated by taking the square root of Simpson's diversity index across productive rearrangements. The source is immuneACCESS, and TCRdb retained only in-frame sequences with V and J called. Part of the clones is not carried over; for the studies checked, unresolved V genes explain less than half of this, and the remainder is unexplained. For V, J and clone size, that table is used; D and trimming come from the DNA. Present in this sample are about 86,000 clones, approximately 87% of which were seen just once. 0.85% to 1.2% of the sample is taken by the ten largest.

Collaborating institutions collected whole blood in K2EDTA tubes following their own protocols. For TCRbeta analysis, collaborator samples were shipped as frozen whole blood, as isolated PBMCs, or as DNA extracted from either sample type. The CDR3 has 15 amino acids, counting the end cysteine and phenylalanine. The retained sequence is limited to the CDR3, 45 bases, with the frame set at the first base. V lost 4 bases and J lost 5 bases, and the count of bases not matched to a germline gene is 5. For CDR1 and CDR2, the germline V gene lists SGHRS and YFSETQ. Worth noting for this clone: This receptor's antigen is unknown. Per-nucleotide qualities are absent, and no much larger clonotype sits a single base away.

Source material: peripheral blood. The chain is encoded by TRBV5-1 joined to TRBJ2-2, and TRBD1 aligns with 10 junction nucleotides. This TCR was recovered from a human donor in a cohort sampled during active COVID-19. CDR3 reads: CASSERTGGTGELFF. The bases read TGCGCCAGCAGCGAGAGGACAGGGGGAACCGGGGAGCTGTTTTTT.